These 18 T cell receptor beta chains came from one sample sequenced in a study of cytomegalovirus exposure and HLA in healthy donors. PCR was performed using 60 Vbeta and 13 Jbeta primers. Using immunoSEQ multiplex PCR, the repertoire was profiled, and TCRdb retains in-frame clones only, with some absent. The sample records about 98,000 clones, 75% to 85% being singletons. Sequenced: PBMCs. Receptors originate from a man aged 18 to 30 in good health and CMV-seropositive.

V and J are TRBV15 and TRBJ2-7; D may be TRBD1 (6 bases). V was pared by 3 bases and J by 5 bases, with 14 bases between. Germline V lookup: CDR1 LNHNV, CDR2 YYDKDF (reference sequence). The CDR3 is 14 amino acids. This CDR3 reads CATSSRWTADEQYF. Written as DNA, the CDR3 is TGTGCCACCAGCAGCCGGTGGACAGCGGACGAGCAGTACTTC.

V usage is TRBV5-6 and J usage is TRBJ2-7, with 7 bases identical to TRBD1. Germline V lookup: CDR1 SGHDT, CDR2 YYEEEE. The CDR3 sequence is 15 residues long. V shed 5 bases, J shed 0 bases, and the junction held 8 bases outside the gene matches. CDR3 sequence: CASRGTGVSSYEQYF. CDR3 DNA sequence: TGTGCCAGCAGAGGAACAGGGGTGAGCTCCTACGAGCAGTACTTC.

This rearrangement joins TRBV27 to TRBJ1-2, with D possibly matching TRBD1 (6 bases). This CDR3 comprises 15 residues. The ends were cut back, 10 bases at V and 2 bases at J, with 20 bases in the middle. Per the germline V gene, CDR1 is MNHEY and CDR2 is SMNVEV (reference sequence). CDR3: CATKGGATLNYGYTF. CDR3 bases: TGTGCCACTAAGGGGGGGGCGACCTTAAACTATGGCTACACCTTC.

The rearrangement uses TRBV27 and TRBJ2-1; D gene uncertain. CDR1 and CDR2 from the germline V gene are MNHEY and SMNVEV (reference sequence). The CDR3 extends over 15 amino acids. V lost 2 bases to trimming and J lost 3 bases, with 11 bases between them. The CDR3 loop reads CASSLLRLDYNEQFF. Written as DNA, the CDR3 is TGTGCCAGCAGTTTACTGCGCCTTGACTACAATGAGCAGTTCTTC.

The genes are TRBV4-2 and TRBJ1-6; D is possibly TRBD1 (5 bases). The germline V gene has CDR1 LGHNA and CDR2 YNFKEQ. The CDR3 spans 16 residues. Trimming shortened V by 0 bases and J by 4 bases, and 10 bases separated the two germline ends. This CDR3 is CASSQEAQGYNSPLHF. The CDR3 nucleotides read TGTGCCAGCAGCCAAGAGGCCCAGGGTTATAATTCACCCCTCCACTTT.

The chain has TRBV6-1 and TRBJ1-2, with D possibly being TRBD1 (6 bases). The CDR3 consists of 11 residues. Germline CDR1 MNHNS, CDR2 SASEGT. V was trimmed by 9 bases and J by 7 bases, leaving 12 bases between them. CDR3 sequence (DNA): TGTGCCAGTGACCAGGGGTTTGGCTACACCTTC. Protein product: CASDQGFGYTF.

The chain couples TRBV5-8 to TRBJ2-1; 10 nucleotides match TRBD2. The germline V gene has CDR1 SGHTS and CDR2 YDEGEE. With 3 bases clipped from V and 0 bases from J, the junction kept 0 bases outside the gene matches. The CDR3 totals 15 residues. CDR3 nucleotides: TGTGCCAGCAGCTCTAGCGGGGGCTCCTACAATGAGCAGTTCTTC. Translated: CASSSSGGSYNEQFF. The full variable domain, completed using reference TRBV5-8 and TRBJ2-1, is EAGVTQSPTHLIKTRGQQATLRCSPISGHTSVYWYQQALGLGLQFLLWYDEGEERNRGNFPPRFSGRQFPNYSSELNVNALELEDSALYLCASSSSGGSYNEQFFGPGTRLTVL.

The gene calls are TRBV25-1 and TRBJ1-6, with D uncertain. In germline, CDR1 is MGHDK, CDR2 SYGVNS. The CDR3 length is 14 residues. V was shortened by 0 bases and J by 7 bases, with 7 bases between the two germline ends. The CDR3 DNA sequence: TGTGCCAGCAGTGAATATTGGGAGAATTCACCCCTCCACTTT. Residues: CASSEYWENSPLHF.

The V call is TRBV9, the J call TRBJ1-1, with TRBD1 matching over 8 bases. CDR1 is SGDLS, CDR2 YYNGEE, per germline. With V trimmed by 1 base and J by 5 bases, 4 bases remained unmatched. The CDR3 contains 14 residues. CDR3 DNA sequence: TGTGCCAGCAGCGTAACAGGGGGTAGGACTGAAGCTTTCTTT. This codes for CASSVTGGRTEAFF.

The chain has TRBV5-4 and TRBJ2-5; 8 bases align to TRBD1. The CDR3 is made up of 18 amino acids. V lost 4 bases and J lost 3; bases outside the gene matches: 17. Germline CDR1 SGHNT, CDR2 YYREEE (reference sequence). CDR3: CASSVAIAGTGGKETQYF. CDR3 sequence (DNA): TGTGCCAGCAGCGTAGCTATTGCCGGGACAGGTGGAAAAGAGACCCAGTACTTC.

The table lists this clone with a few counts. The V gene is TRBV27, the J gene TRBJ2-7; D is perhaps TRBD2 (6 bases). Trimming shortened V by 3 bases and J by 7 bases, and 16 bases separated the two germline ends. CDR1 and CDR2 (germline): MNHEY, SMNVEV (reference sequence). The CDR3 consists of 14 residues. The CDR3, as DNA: TGTGCCAGCAGTTTGCAGTCCCTTGGGGGGGAGCAGTACTTC. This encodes CASSLQSLGGEQYF.

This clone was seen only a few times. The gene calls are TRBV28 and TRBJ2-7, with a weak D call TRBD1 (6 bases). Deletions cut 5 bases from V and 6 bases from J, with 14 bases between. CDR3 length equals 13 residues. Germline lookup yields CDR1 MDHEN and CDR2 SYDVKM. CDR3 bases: TGTGCCAGCAGTCGCACCGCAGGGGCCGAGCAGTACTTC. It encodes CASSRTAGAEQYF.

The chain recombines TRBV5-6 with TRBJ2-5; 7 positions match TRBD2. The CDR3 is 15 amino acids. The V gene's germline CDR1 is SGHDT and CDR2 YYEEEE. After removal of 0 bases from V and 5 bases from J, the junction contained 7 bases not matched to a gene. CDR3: CASSLGMGGEETQYF. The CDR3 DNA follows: TGTGCCAGCAGCTTGGGGATGGGGGGGGAGGAGACCCAGTACTTC.

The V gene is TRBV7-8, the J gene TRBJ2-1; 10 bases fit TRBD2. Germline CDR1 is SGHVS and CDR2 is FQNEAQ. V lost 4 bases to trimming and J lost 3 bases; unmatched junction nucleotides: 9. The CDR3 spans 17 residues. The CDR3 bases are TGTGCCAGCAGCTCCCCCCGGACTAGCGGACTCTACAATGAGCAGTTCTTC. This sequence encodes CASSSPRTSGLYNEQFF. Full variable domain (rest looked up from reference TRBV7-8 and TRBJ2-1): GAGVSQSPRYKVAKRGQDVALRCDPISGHVSLFWYQQALGQGPEFLTYFQNEAQLDKSGLPSDRFFAERPEGSVSTLKIQRTQQEDSAVYLCASSSPRTSGLYNEQFFGPGTRLTVL.

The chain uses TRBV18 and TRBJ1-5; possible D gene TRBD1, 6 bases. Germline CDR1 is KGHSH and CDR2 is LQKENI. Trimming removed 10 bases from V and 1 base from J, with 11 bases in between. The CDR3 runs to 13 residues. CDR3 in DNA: TGTGCCACTTCGGGACAAAGCAATCAGCCCCAGCATTTT. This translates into CATSGQSNQPQHF.

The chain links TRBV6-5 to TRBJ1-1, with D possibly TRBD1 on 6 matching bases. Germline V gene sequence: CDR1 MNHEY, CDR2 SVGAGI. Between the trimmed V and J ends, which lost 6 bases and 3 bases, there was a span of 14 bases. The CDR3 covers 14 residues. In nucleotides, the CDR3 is TGTGCCAGCAGGAGTTGGGGGGGCTACACTGAAGCTTTCTTT. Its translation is CASRSWGGYTEAFF.

The CDR3 region has the DNA TGTGCCGGAAACGGACTTCCGGGGTGTGGCAATCAGCCCCAGCATTTT. Its translation is CAGNGLPGCGNQPQHF. The chain is built from TRBV21-1 and TRBJ1-5. TRBV21-1 is designated a pseudogene. The CDR3 has 16 residues.

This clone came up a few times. CDR3 loop: CASSEYRTGGTTDTQYF. CDR3 bases: TGCGCCAGCAGTGAGTATCGGACAGGGGGCACCACAGATACGCAGTATTTT. This chain joins TRBV10-2 and TRBJ2-3; 11 nucleotides align to TRBD1. V was pared by 1 base and J by 2 bases, with 5 bases of the junction left unmatched. The length of the CDR3 is 17 residues. The germline gives CDR1 WSHSY, CDR2 SAAADI.